These 23 T cell receptor beta chains were all obtained from the same sample, sequenced in a study of T cells after yellow fever vaccination. Each CDR3 protein is one row after TCRdb ran MiXCR on the 5' RACE reads. The sample records some 600,000 distinct CDR3 sequences, around 17% being singletons. Source: PBMCs, taken around 5 days after the first yellow fever vaccination. Every receptor here comes from a man younger than 30 who received the YFV17D yellow fever vaccine.

The V call is TRBV28, the J call TRBJ1-5, with D tentatively TRBD1 (6 bases). The ends were cut back, 6 bases at V and 6 bases at J, with 15 bases in the middle. Germline V gene sequence: CDR1 MDHEN, CDR2 SYDVKM. This CDR3 is built from 14 residues. CDR3 sequence reads: CASRFAGGGQPQHF. In nucleotides, the CDR3 is TGTGCCAGCAGATTTGCGGGAGGGGGTCAGCCCCAGCATTTT.

The chain uses TRBV5-1 and TRBJ2-7, with D possibly being TRBD2 (6 bases). Germline CDR1 SGHRS, CDR2 YFSETQ. Trimming left V 4 bases short and J 6 bases short, with 17 bases between. The CDR3 is made up of 14 amino acids. Here the CDR3 reads CASSRPIGAGEQYF. The CDR3 DNA follows: TGCGCCAGCAGCCGCCCCATCGGAGCGGGCGAGCAGTACTTC. Full variable domain (remainder filled in from reference TRBV5-1 and TRBJ2-7): KAGVTQTPRYLIKTRGQQVTLSCSPISGHRSVSWYQQTPGQGLQFLFEYFSETQRNKGNFPGRFSGRQFSNSRSEMNVSTLELGDSALYLCASSRPIGAGEQYFGPGTRLTVT.

The V call is TRBV7-2, the J call TRBJ2-2, with a weak D call TRBD2 (6 bases). Germline loops: CDR1 SGHTA, CDR2 FQGNSA. The V gene lost 6 bases and the J gene lost 1 base, with 15 bases spanning the gap. This CDR3 has 16 residues. CDR3 sequence reads: CASSAFAGMNTGELFF. CDR3 in DNA: TGTGCCAGCAGTGCGTTCGCGGGGATGAACACCGGGGAGCTGTTTTTT.

This chain links TRBV7-9 with TRBJ2-3; 12 nucleotides align to TRBD2. The CDR3 runs to 15 residues. V was pared by 7 bases and J by 6 bases, with 8 bases of the junction left unmatched. CDR1 is SEHNR and CDR2 is FQNEAQ in the germline V gene (reference sequence). As DNA, the CDR3 is TGTGCCAGCACCCCGTGGGGGACTAGCGGGGATACGCAGTATTTT. Translation gives CASTPWGTSGDTQYF.

This clonotype has only a few counts. This chain uses TRBV20-1 with TRBJ2-5; no clear D. In germline, CDR1 is DFQATT, CDR2 SNEGSKA (reference sequence). The CDR3 sequence is 11 residues long. V lost 1 base and J lost 7, with 7 bases in between. The CDR3 loop is CSARVTLTQYF. As DNA, the CDR3 is TGCAGTGCTAGAGTCACTCTGACCCAGTACTTC.

In this sample, this clonotype turned up a few times. CDR3 sequence (DNA): TGTGCCAGCAGCTCGGCTCAGGGGAATGAAAAACTGTTTTTT. Protein: CASSSAQGNEKLFF. The J gene is TRBJ1-4, the V gene TRBV5-6, with D tentatively TRBD1 (6 bases). The CDR3 runs 14 residues. Germline lookup yields CDR1 SGHDT and CDR2 YYEEEE. Deletions cut 3 bases from V and 5 bases from J, with 11 bases between.

The table lists this clonotype with a few counts. The chain links TRBV9 to TRBJ2-2; no definite D call. CDR1 and CDR2 (germline): SGDLS, YYNGEE. The ends were cut back, 7 bases at V and 5 bases at J, with 12 bases in the middle. The CDR3 length is 13 residues. The CDR3 DNA reads TGTGCCAGCGGGATAGTTTTAACCGGGGAGCTGTTTTTT. It is translated as CASGIVLTGELFF.

The rearrangement joins TRBV29-1 to TRBJ1-1; D might be TRBD1 (5 bases). CDR3 length equals 12 residues. The germline gives CDR1 SQVTM, CDR2 ANQGSEA. Trimming took off 6 bases at V and 1 base at J, with 9 bases between the two ends. The CDR3 coding sequence is TGCAGCGTCCGCAGGGCGAACACTGAAGCTTTCTTT. It specifies CSVRRANTEAFF. The full variable domain, in which reference TRBV29-1 and TRBJ1-1 provide the parts outside the CDR3, is SAVISQKPSRDICQRGTSLTIQCQVDSQVTMMFWYRQQPGQSLTLIATANQGSEATYESGFVIDKFPISRPNLTFSTLTVSNMSPEDSSIYLCSVRRANTEAFFGQGTRLTVV.

The chain recombines TRBV5-1 with TRBJ2-7; tentatively, D is TRBD1 (6 bases). V was clipped by 0 bases and J by 5 bases, with 6 bases between them. There are 12 residues in the CDR3. From germline, CDR1 is SGHRS and CDR2 YFSETQ. In DNA, the CDR3 is TGCGCCAGCAGCTTGGACAGGGACGAGCAGTACTTC. Protein sequence: CASSLDRDEQYF.

V and J are TRBV6-1 and TRBJ2-2, with TRBD1 matching 7 bases. J gave up 7 bases and V 7 bases, and 9 bases lay outside the gene matches. Germline assignment: CDR1 MNHNS and CDR2 SASEGT. CDR3 size: 14 residues. Here the CDR3 DNA reads TGTGCCAGCAATCCAGGGGGATCTGTCGGGGAGCTGTTTTTT. This codes for CASNPGGSVGELFF.

The sample holds a few counts of this clonotype. The rearrangement uses TRBV6-1 and TRBJ2-1, with TRBD2 matching 8 bases. Per the germline V gene, CDR1 is MNHNS and CDR2 is SASEGT. Losses at the gene ends were 6 bases for V and 5 bases for J; bases not matched to a gene: 9. The CDR3 consists of 15 residues. DNA of the CDR3: TGTGCCAGCAGGACCGGCGGTAGCGGGGACAATGAGCAGTTCTTC. Its translation is CASRTGGSGDNEQFF.

To note about this clonotype: No conserved phenylalanine or tryptophan is present at the end of the CDR3, so a read error is the likely explanation. The V gene is TRBV7-2, the J gene TRBJ1-4; 7 nucleotides agree with TRBD1. The trim removed 3 bases at V and 6 bases at J, leaving 4 bases unmatched. The CDR3 is 14 amino acids. Germline V gives CDR1 SGHTA, CDR2 FQGNSA. CDR3 sequence reads: CASSLAGGDEKLFS. In nucleotides, the CDR3 is TGTGCCAGCAGCTTGGCAGGGGGAGATGAAAAACTGTTTTCT.

The chain recombines TRBV7-2 with TRBJ2-7, with 11 positions matching TRBD2. The CDR3 consists of 15 residues. Germline CDR1 and CDR2: SGHTA and FQGNSA. Trimming at V came to 8 bases and at J to 0 bases, leaving 6 bases not matched to a gene. The DNA for the CDR3 is TGTGCCAGCGTTCTAGCGGGGGGAAGCTCCTACGAGCAGTACTTC. It yields the protein CASVLAGGSSYEQYF. Full variable domain (outside the CDR3, taken from reference TRBV7-2 and TRBJ2-7): GAGVSQSPSNKVTEKGKDVELRCDPISGHTALYWYRQSLGQGLEFLIYFQGNSAPDKSGLPSDRFSAERTGGSVSTLTIQRTQQEDSAVYLCASVLAGGSSYEQYFGPGTRLTVT.

This clonotype was seen more than once but under ten times. The V and J genes are TRBV6-2 or TRBV6-3 and TRBJ1-5, with D possibly matching TRBD1 (5 bases). Germline loops: CDR1 MNHEY, CDR2 SVGEGT. CDR3 size: 15 residues. V lost 7 bases to trimming and J lost 4 bases, with 17 bases between them. The chain's CDR3 is CASKIPGTDNQPQHF. Here the CDR3 DNA reads TGTGCCAGCAAAATCCCCGGGACCGATAATCAGCCCCAGCATTTT.

This clonotype was observed a handful of times. This chain uses TRBV6-5 with TRBJ1-5; the D is unclear. The germline V gene encodes CDR1 MNHEY and CDR2 SVGAGI. Trimming removed 2 bases at V and 3 bases at J, with 5 bases between. The CDR3 covers 13 residues. CDR3 in DNA: TGTGCCAGCAGTTACAACAACAATCAGCCCCAGCATTTT. This codes for CASSYNNNQPQHF.

V and J are TRBV12-3 or TRBV12-4 and TRBJ1-5; D remains ambiguous. Trimming shortened V by 1 base and J by 9 bases, and 10 bases separated the two germline ends. This CDR3 comprises 13 residues. CDR3 sequence (DNA): TGTGCCAGCAGTTTAGGTTCCTTGTCGCCCCAGCATTTT. Amino acid sequence: CASSLGSLSPQHF.

At least ten counts were recorded for this clonotype. Here the CDR3 DNA reads TGTGCCAGCAAAGAGTCCAGGGGGTTGGTTCAGCCCCAGCATTTT. Translation gives CASKESRGLVQPQHF. The chain joins TRBV28 to TRBJ1-5, with 7 nucleotides matching TRBD1. V dropped 7 bases and J dropped 6; count of bases not matched to a gene: 12. The germline V gene has CDR1 MDHEN and CDR2 SYDVKM. The CDR3 has 15 amino acids.

This clonotype was seen a few times. The V and J genes are TRBV7-2 and TRBJ2-1; 8 nucleotides align to TRBD1. This CDR3 has 14 amino acids. The germline CDR1 and CDR2 sequences are SGHTA and FQGNSA. V was clipped by 6 bases and J by 6 bases; unmatched bases: 7. DNA for the CDR3: TGTGCCAGCAGGAGACAGGGGTTGCGCAATGAGCAGTTCTTC. Translating gives CASRRQGLRNEQFF.

This clonotype was seen ten or more times. The J gene is TRBJ2-1, the V gene TRBV27; D perhaps matches TRBD1 (6 bases). With 6 bases removed from V and 8 bases from J, the gap between germline ends came to 17 bases. CDR1 and CDR2 (germline): MNHEY, SMNVEV (reference sequence). CDR3 size: 14 residues. CDR3 DNA sequence: TGTGCCAGCAGCCGAGATACAGGGTTTGATGAGCAGTTCTTC. Amino acid sequence: CASSRDTGFDEQFF.

The chain combines TRBV11-3 with TRBJ2-2, with D possibly being TRBD2 (5 bases). The germline gives CDR1 SGHNT, CDR2 YENEEA. This CDR3 has 13 amino acids. Trimming removed 6 bases at V and 2 bases at J, with 7 bases between. The CDR3: CASRADNTGELFF. Here the CDR3 DNA reads TGTGCCAGCAGAGCGGACAACACCGGGGAGCTGTTTTTT.

This clonotype was counted many times. The genes are TRBV5-1 and TRBJ1-1, with TRBD1 as a possible D gene (6 bases). Trimming cost V 1 base and J 1 base, with 14 bases left between them. Germline V gives CDR1 SGHRS, CDR2 YFSETQ. This CDR3 contains 16 residues. This CDR3 is CASSLLGASSNTEAFF. CDR3 nucleotides: TGCGCCAGCAGCTTGTTGGGGGCCAGTTCGAACACTGAAGCTTTCTTT.

This clonotype was counted a few times. The chain couples TRBV19 to TRBJ2-5; perhaps TRBD1 as D (5 bases). Trimming cost V 3 bases and J 2 bases, with 7 bases left between them. CDR1 LNHDA and CDR2 SQIVND come from the germline V gene (reference sequence). The CDR3 runs 13 residues. The CDR3 DNA sequence: TGTGCCAGTAGTATGACAGTACAAGAGACCCAGTACTTC. It codes for CASSMTVQETQYF.

This clonotype was counted at least ten times. V is TRBV5-1 and J is TRBJ2-3; 7 bases map to TRBD1. The CDR3 has 17 residues. The germline CDR1 and CDR2 sequences are SGHRS and YFSETQ. V gave up 2 bases and J gave up 6 bases; unmatched junction bases: 15. The CDR3 loop is CASSLEGRADRADTQYF. The CDR3 DNA is TGCGCCAGCAGCTTAGAAGGGAGAGCCGACAGGGCCGATACGCAGTATTTT.